This TCR beta chain was recorded in a study of T cells after yellow fever vaccination. Study at large: Preparation of fractions with low cell numbers was performed using SMART-Seq v4 Ultra Low Input.

Study-wide results and limits: When the response was secondary, it was weaker but reached its peak faster, day 5 versus 15. The CD4 and CD8 compartments had a small share of their clonotypes in common.

There are many counts of this clonotype. The target antigen is unknown. With 2 bases removed from V and 9 bases from J, the gap between germline ends came to 19 bases. The CDR3 spans 15 residues. The germline CDR1 and CDR2 sequences are SEHNR and FQNEAQ (reference sequence). Using its own MiXCR run on the 5' RACE reads, TCRdb lists one record per CDR3 protein. The sample consists of around 300,000 distinct CDR3 sequences, about 4% of them appearing once. This chain connects TRBV7-9 to TRBJ1-2; D not certain. Specimen: PBMCs, collected 5 days after the yellow fever booster vaccination. The TCR sequence derives from a young man who received the YFV17D yellow fever vaccine. The CDR3 reads CASSLHGGVESRYTF. CDR3 nucleotides: TGTGCCAGCAGCTTACACGGTGGGGTAGAGTCTCGCTACACCTTC.